The 15 T cell receptor beta chains given below trace back to one sample, sequenced in a study of PD-L1 blockade in urothelial cancer. Using immunoSEQ multiplex PCR, the repertoire was profiled, and TCRdb retains in-frame clones only, with some absent. The table records about 100,000 clones, 91% of them present only once. The sequencing used PBMCs, collected around atezolizumab (anti-PD-L1) treatment. These receptors were collected from a woman aged 80 or over with urothelial cancer.

V is TRBV29-1 and J is TRBJ2-7, with 9 nucleotides matching TRBD1. The CDR3 covers 13 residues. The V and J ends lost 6 bases and 4 bases, in that order; junction bases with no gene match: 7. Germline V gene sequence: CDR1 SQVTM, CDR2 ANQGSEA. The CDR3, as DNA: TGCAGCGTCGACTTCGGGACAGGGTACGAGCAGTACTTC. As protein: CSVDFGTGYEQYF.

V gene TRBV4-1 combines with J gene TRBJ2-1; TRBD2 matches 15 bases. V lost 2 bases, J lost 8 bases, and 10 bases stayed unmatched. The germline V gene encodes CDR1 MGHRA and CDR2 YSYEKL. This CDR3 spans 18 amino acids. CDR3 protein: CASSQSGLAGGGWDEQFF. As DNA, the CDR3 is TGCGCCAGCAGCCAATCGGGACTAGCGGGAGGCGGGTGGGATGAGCAGTTCTTC.

The V call is TRBV27, the J call TRBJ2-3; TRBD2 agrees at 11 bases. The CDR3 runs 18 residues. J gave up 2 bases and V 9 bases, and 16 bases lay outside the gene matches. The germline gives CDR1 MNHEY, CDR2 SMNVEV (reference sequence). The chain's CDR3 is CASRLGLAGGLYTDTQYF. The CDR3 nucleotides read TGTGCCAGTCGATTAGGGCTAGCGGGAGGCCTTTACACAGATACGCAGTATTTT.

This clone came up once. This chain joins TRBV27 and TRBJ2-7; D not certain. The CDR3 is 18 amino acids. The germline CDR1 and CDR2 sequences are MNHEY and SMNVEV (reference sequence). V lost 2 bases to trimming and J lost 0 bases, with 20 bases between them. CDR3 in amino acids: CASSLGPFGGRYSYEQYF. In DNA, the CDR3 is TGTGCCAGCAGTTTAGGCCCTTTTGGTGGCAGGTACTCCTACGAGCAGTACTTC.

This chain connects TRBV10-3 to TRBJ2-5; D is ambiguous. Germline V gives CDR1 ENHRY, CDR2 SYGVKD. Trimming stripped 7 bases from V and 3 bases from J, with 12 bases between. The CDR3 loop spans 13 amino acids. This CDR3 reads CAINQVPEETQYF. The CDR3, as DNA: TGTGCCATCAATCAGGTACCCGAAGAGACCCAGTACTTC.

The chain carries TRBV15 and TRBJ1-5, with a weak D call TRBD1 (5 bases). The ends were cut back, 4 bases at V and 5 bases at J, with 21 bases in the middle. The CDR3 totals 17 residues. Germline CDR1 is LNHNV and CDR2 is YYDKDF (reference sequence). The CDR3, as DNA: TGTGCCACCAGCATACACCCGAAGGGGTTTCAGGATCAGCCCCAGCATTTT. Its protein product is CATSIHPKGFQDQPQHF. Filled out from reference TRBV15 and TRBJ1-5, the complete variable domain reads DAMVIQNPRYQVTQFGKPVTLSCSQTLNHNVMYWYQQKSSQAPKLLFHYYDKDFNNEADTPDNFQSRRPNTSFCFLDIRSPGLGDTAMYLCATSIHPKGFQDQPQHFGDGTRLSIL.

The chain joins TRBV5-1 to TRBJ1-1, with D tentatively TRBD1 (5 bases). Germline V gives CDR1 SGHRS, CDR2 YFSETQ. This CDR3 comprises 15 residues. V was pared by 4 bases and J by 1 base, with 14 bases between. CDR3 region: CASSPTRASNTEAFF. In DNA form, the CDR3 reads TGCGCCAGCAGCCCTACCAGGGCTTCGAACACTGAAGCTTTCTTT.

V is TRBV23-1 and J is TRBJ1-2, with D perhaps matching TRBD1 (5 bases). TRBV23-1 is given ORF status, its function remaining uncertain. This CDR3 contains 18 residues. V gave up 2 bases and J gave up 1 base, with 20 bases separating them. This CDR3 is CASSQKGRRDSNNYGYTF. CDR3 DNA: TGCGCCAGCAGTCAAAAGGGAAGACGAGACAGTAATAACTATGGCTACACCTTC.

This clone was found once. CDR3 residues: CASRGRGNTEAFF. The CDR3 nucleotides read TGTGCCAGCAGAGGGAGGGGTAACACTGAAGCTTTCTTT. The chain is built from TRBV27 and TRBJ1-1, with D possibly being TRBD1 (5 bases). The germline V gene encodes CDR1 MNHEY and CDR2 SMNVEV (reference sequence). This CDR3 spans 13 amino acids. The V and J ends lost 6 bases and 2 bases respectively, with 10 bases between them.

This clone was observed once. The chain uses TRBV7-9 and TRBJ2-7; 15 bases fit TRBD2. The germline V gene has CDR1 SEHNR and CDR2 FQNEAQ (reference sequence). Trimming at V came to 1 base and at J to 6 bases, leaving 1 base not matched to a gene. The CDR3 contains 15 residues. The CDR3 here is CASSLGGLAGGEQYF. In DNA, the CDR3 is TGTGCCAGCAGCTTAGGGGGACTAGCGGGAGGCGAGCAGTACTTC.

The V call is TRBV9, the J call TRBJ1-1; D not resolved. Germline V CDR1 and CDR2: SGDLS, YYNGEE. V lost 0 bases, J lost 4 bases, and 13 bases lay in between. The CDR3 runs to 15 residues. CDR3 DNA: TGTGCCAGCAGCGTAGGACATGGAGGGAGCACTGAAGCTTTCTTT. This sequence encodes CASSVGHGGSTEAFF.

This chain links TRBV5-4 with TRBJ2-1; 8 bases are shared with TRBD1. Looked up from germline, CDR1 is SGHNT and CDR2 is YYREEE (reference sequence). The CDR3 sequence is 15 residues long. The trim removed 4 bases at V and 1 base at J, leaving 4 bases unmatched. CDR3 sequence (DNA): TGTGCCAGCAGCGAAAACAGGGGGTCCTACAATGAGCAGTTCTTC. It encodes CASSENRGSYNEQFF.

CDR3 coding DNA: TGCGCCAGCAGCGGGGGGACAGGGCACAATGAGCAGTTCTTC. Translation: CASSGGTGHNEQFF. The chain carries TRBV5-1 and TRBJ2-1, with TRBD1 matching over 9 bases. The CDR3 is made up of 14 amino acids. After removal of 4 bases from V and 5 bases from J, the junction contained 4 bases not matched to a gene. CDR1 and CDR2 (germline): SGHRS, YFSETQ.

The CDR3 here is CASSLIAPPHRGYGYTF. CDR3 nucleotide sequence: TGTGCCAGCAGTTTAATAGCCCCCCCACATAGGGGCTATGGCTACACCTTC. The chain joins TRBV28 to TRBJ1-2, with D perhaps matching TRBD1 (5 bases). The V and J ends lost 2 bases and 4 bases respectively, with 20 bases between them. Per the germline V gene, CDR1 is MDHEN and CDR2 is SYDVKM. This CDR3 spans 17 amino acids.

Points on this clone: Other DNA sequences in this specimen translate into the identical CDR3. The chain combines TRBV28 with TRBJ2-2; TRBD2 agrees at 13 bases. The length of the CDR3 is 17 residues. V lost 6 bases, J lost 4 bases, and 8 bases stayed unmatched. Germline V gene data show CDR1 as MDHEN and CDR2 as SYDVKM. The CDR3 region has the DNA TGTGCCAGCAGCCCGAGACTAGCGGGAGGACTCACCGGGGAGCTGTTTTTT. Its protein product is CASSPRLAGGLTGELFF.